One sample yielded the 8 T cell receptor beta chains listed below, sequenced in a study of shared clonotypes between healthy human individuals. The method was immunoSEQ multiplex PCR; TCRdb's version includes in-frame clones alone and lacks a portion of them. The table shows about 510,000 clones, with over 60% occurring only once. Specimen: PBMCs. The source is a woman aged 40 to 49 in good health. Some clones in this sample may be carry-over from other donors' samples.

The chain carries TRBV5-1 and TRBJ2-1; 8 bases are a match to TRBD1. The CDR3 totals 14 residues. V shed 4 bases and J 4 bases; nucleotides not matched to a gene: 4. Germline CDR1 reads SGHRS; CDR2 reads YFSETQ. The CDR3 loop is CASSPTGEYNEQFF. In nucleotides, the CDR3 is TGCGCCAGCAGCCCGACAGGGGAATACAATGAGCAGTTCTTC.

The genes are TRBV7-9 and TRBJ1-4; tentative D call: TRBD1 (5 bases). The CDR3 totals 13 residues. V dropped 2 bases and J dropped 6 bases, with 7 bases sitting between them. Germline CDR1 reads SEHNR; CDR2 reads FQNEAQ (reference sequence). Written as DNA, the CDR3 is TGTGCCAGCAGCTTAAGGGACTATGAAAAACTGTTTTTT. Its translation is CASSLRDYEKLFF.

Regarding this clone: Other DNA sequences within the sample encode an identical CDR3. The gene calls are TRBV5-4 and TRBJ2-7, with 7 bases fitting TRBD2. Germline V gene lookup returns CDR1 SGHNT and CDR2 YYREEE (reference sequence). The CDR3 length is 12 residues. Losses at the gene ends were 3 bases for V and 3 bases for J; bases not matched to a gene: 0. CDR3 bases: TGTGCCAGCAGCTGGGGGGGCTACGAGCAGTACTTC. Translation: CASSWGGYEQYF.

The chain couples TRBV5-1 to TRBJ2-2, with 8 positions matching TRBD2. Germline CDR1 SGHRS, CDR2 YFSETQ. After removal of 6 bases from V and 4 bases from J, the junction contained 8 bases not matched to a gene. This CDR3 has 15 amino acids. CDR3 sequence (DNA): TGCGCCAGCAACCCCCGGGGGGGGGTCACCGGGGAGCTGTTTTTT. It encodes CASNPRGGVTGELFF.

This clone appeared a few times. The CDR3 sequence: CASSSLGQGQATQYF. DNA of the CDR3: TGTGCCAGCAGTTCACTTGGACAGGGTCAGGCGACCCAGTACTTC. The chain uses TRBV28 and TRBJ2-5; 8 bases align to TRBD1. The V gene's germline CDR1 is MDHEN and CDR2 SYDVKM. V was pared by 4 bases and J by 7 bases, with 11 bases of the junction left unmatched. This CDR3 has 15 amino acids.

The chain combines TRBV9 with TRBJ2-1; 7 bases are a match to TRBD1. The CDR3 is made up of 15 amino acids. With V trimmed by 1 base and J by 8 bases, 9 bases remained unmatched. Germline values: CDR1 SGDLS, CDR2 YYNGEE. CDR3 sequence reads: CASSVNQGVRDEQFF. The CDR3 DNA sequence: TGTGCCAGCAGCGTAAATCAGGGGGTGAGGGATGAGCAGTTCTTC.

The chain joins TRBV7-2 to TRBJ1-2; no firm D call. This CDR3 has 14 amino acids. Trimming left V 0 bases short and J 4 bases short, with 9 bases between. Germline CDR1 reads SGHTA; CDR2 reads FQGNSA. This chain's CDR3 is CASSLAPGVYGYTF. CDR3 bases: TGTGCCAGCAGCTTAGCGCCCGGGGTCTATGGCTACACCTTC. Supplemented by reference TRBV7-2 and TRBJ1-2, the full variable domain reads GAGVSQSPSNKVTEKGKDVELRCDPISGHTALYWYRQSLGQGLEFLIYFQGNSAPDKSGLPSDRFSAERTGGSVSTLTIQRTQQEDSAVYLCASSLAPGVYGYTFGSGTRLTVV.

V and J are TRBV6-4 and TRBJ2-1; tentative D call: TRBD2 (6 bases). The CDR3 runs to 15 residues. The germline V gene has CDR1 MRHNA and CDR2 SNTAGT. Trimming removed 4 bases from V and 0 bases from J, with 10 bases in between. The CDR3 loop is CASSVSGNSYNEQFF. In DNA form, the CDR3 reads TGTGCCAGCAGTGTTAGCGGAAACTCCTACAATGAGCAGTTCTTC.